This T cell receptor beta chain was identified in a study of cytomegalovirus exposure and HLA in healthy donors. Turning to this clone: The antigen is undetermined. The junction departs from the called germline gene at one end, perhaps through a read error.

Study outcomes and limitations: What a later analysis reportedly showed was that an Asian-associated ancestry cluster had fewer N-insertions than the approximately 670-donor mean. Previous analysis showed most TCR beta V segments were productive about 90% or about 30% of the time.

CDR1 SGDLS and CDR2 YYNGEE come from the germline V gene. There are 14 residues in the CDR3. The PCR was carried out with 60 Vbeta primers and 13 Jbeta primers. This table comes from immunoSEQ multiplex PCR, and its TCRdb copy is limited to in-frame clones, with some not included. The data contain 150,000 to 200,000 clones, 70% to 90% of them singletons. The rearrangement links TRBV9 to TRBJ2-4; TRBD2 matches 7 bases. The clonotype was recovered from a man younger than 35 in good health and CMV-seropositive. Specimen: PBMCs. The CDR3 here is CASSVGGREGVVRF. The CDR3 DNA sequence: TGTGCCAGCAGCGTAGGGGGGAGGGAAGGTGTGGTTCGCTTC.